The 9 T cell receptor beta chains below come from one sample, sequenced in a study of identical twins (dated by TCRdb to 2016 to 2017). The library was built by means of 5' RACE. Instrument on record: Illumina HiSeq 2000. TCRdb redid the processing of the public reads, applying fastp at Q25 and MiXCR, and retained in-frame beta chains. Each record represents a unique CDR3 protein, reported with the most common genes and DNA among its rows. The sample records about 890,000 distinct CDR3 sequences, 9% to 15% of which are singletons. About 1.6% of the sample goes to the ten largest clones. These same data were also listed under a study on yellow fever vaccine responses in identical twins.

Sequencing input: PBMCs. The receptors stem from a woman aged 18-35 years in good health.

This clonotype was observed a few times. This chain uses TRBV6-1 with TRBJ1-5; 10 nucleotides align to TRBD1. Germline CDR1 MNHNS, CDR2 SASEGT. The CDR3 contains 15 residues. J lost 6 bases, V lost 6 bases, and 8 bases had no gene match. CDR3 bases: TGTGCCAGCAGCCAATGGACAGGGGGGACTCAGCCCCAGCATTTT. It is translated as CASSQWTGGTQPQHF.

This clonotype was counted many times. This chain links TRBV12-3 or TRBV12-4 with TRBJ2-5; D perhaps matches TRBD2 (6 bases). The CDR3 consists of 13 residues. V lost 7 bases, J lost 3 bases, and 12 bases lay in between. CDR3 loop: CASTATRKETQYF. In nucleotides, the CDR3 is TGTGCCAGCACCGCGACTAGAAAAGAGACCCAGTACTTC.

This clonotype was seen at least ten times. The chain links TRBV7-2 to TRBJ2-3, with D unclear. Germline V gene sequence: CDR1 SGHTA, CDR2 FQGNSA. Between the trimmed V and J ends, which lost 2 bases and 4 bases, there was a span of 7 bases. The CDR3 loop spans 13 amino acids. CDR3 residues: CASSLLGPDTQYF. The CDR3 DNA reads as TGTGCCAGCAGCTTACTAGGGCCAGATACGCAGTATTTT.

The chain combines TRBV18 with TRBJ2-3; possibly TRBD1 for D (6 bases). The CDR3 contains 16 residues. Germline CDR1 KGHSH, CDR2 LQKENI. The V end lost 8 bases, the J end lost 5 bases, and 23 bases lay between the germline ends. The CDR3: CASARALGKGEDTQYF. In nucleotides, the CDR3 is TGTGCCAGCGCCCGAGCCCTCGGAAAGGGGGAAGATACGCAGTATTTT.

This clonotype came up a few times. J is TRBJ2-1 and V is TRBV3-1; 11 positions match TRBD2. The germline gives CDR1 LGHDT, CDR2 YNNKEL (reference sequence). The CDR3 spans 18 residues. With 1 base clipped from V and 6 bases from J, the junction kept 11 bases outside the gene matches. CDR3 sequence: CASSQGSSGGLIRNEQFF. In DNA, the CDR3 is TGTGCCAGCAGCCAAGGTTCTAGCGGGGGGCTGATCCGCAATGAGCAGTTCTTC.

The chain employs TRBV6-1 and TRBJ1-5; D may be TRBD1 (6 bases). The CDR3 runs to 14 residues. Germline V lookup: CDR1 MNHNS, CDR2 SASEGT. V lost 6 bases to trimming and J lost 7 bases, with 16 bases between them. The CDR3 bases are TGTGCCAGCAGCCCCACAGGGCCTGGGCAGCCCCAGCATTTT. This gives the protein CASSPTGPGQPQHF.

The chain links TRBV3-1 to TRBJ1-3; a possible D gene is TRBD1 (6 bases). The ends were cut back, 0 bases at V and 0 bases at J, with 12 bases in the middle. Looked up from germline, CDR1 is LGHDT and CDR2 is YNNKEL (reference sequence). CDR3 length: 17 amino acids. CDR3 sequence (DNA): TGTGCCAGCAGCCAAGATTATCCGGGGGCCTCTGGAAACACCATATATTTT. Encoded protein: CASSQDYPGASGNTIYF.

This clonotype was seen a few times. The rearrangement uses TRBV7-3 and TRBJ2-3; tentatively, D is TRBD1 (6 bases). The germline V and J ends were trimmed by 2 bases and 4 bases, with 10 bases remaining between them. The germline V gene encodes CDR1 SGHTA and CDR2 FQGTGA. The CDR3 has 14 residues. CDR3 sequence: CASSLFPGADTQYF. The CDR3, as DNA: TGTGCCAGCAGCTTATTTCCAGGGGCAGATACGCAGTATTTT.

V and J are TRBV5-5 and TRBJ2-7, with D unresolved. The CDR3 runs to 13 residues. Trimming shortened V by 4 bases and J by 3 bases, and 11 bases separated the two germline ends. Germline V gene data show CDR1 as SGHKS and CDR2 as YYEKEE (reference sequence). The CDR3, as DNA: TGTGCCAGCAGCCCCTTCGACGGCTACGAGCAGTACGTC. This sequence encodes CASSPFDGYEQYV.